The rows below give T cell receptor beta chains drawn from one sample of a study of T cell responses to AZD1222 COVID-19 vaccine. Assay used: immunoSEQ multiplex PCR; TCRdb lists only in-frame clones, some missing. The data hold about 180,000 clones, with 85% to 90% observed a single time. The source material was peripheral blood, sampled on day 0 of AZD1222 vaccination. All receptors come from an adult in good health. The CDR3 runs from the conserved cysteine through the conserved F or W. Fields, in order: V gene, clone size, J gene, D gene, CDR3 protein, CDR3 DNA. D genes are given only for firm matches. A row's size may be missing; if present it is once, few, many or a size class.

>TRBV5-5|.|TRBJ2-1|.
CASSPPGPGSYNEQFF
TGTGCCAGCAGCCCACCGGGCCCGGGGAGCTACAATGAGCAGTTCTTC
>TRBV5-1|.|TRBJ2-1|TRBD1
CASSPWRQGAYNEQFF
TGCGCCAGCAGCCCCTGGAGGCAGGGGGCTTACAATGAGCAGTTCTTC
>TRBV28|.|TRBJ1-5|.
CASSSLMGFHQPQHF
TGTGCCAGCAGCTCCCTCATGGGCTTCCATCAGCCCCAGCATTTT
>TRBV7-3|.|TRBJ1-2|TRBD1
CASSLGTGGNYGYTF
TGTGCCAGCAGCTTAGGGACAGGGGGGAACTATGGCTACACCTTC
>TRBV10-1|.|TRBJ1-1|TRBD1
CASSPGTAQWGTEAFF
TGCGCCAGCAGTCCCGGGACAGCCCAATGGGGCACTGAAGCTTTCTTT
>TRBV6-2/TRBV6-3|.|TRBJ1-5|.
CASSSDSFQPQHF
TGTGCCAGCAGTTCAGACAGTTTCCAGCCCCAGCATTTT
>TRBV6-2/TRBV6-3|.|TRBJ1-1|.
CASSYRRGGGEAFF
TGTGCCAGCAGTTACCGCAGGGGAGGGGGTGAAGCTTTCTTT
>TRBV11-2|.|TRBJ1-3|.
CASSSGQNSGNTIYF
TGTGCCAGCAGCTCGGGGCAGAACTCTGGAAACACCATATATTTT
>TRBV7-9|.|TRBJ1-1|.
CASSSHAGNTEAFF
TGTGCCAGCAGCTCCCATGCAGGGAACACTGAAGCTTTCTTT
>TRBV30|.|TRBJ2-1|.
CAWVREPGYNEQFF
TGTGCCTGGGTGCGGGAACCCGGATACAATGAGCAGTTCTTC
>TRBV6-5|.|TRBJ2-5|.
CASSWTSQETQYF
TGTGCCAGCAGCTGGACATCCCAAGAGACCCAGTACTTC
>TRBV27|.|TRBJ2-2|.
CASRLSTGELFF
TGTGCCAGCAGGTTGAGCACCGGGGAGCTGTTTTTT
>TRBV30|once|TRBJ2-4|.
CAWSFGDIQYF
TGTGCCTGGAGTTTCGGGGACATTCAGTACTTC
>TRBV10-3|.|TRBJ1-3|TRBD1
CAISERYRGESYTIYF
TGTGCCATCAGTGAGAGGTACAGGGGAGAGAGCTACACCATATATTTT